Included here is one T cell receptor (beta chain) sequence, with context. Its matching antigen is unknown. Healthy individuals who donated bone marrow served as the donors. Per germline, CDR1 SGHNT and CDR2 YENEEA. The V and J ends lost 2 bases and 4 bases respectively, with 14 bases between them. The CDR3 spans 15 residues. The sample comes from a study of cytomegalovirus exposure and HLA in healthy donors. Study-wide results and caveats: Likely technical artifact: a cluster of highly shared sequence variants.

The PCR had 60 Vbeta and 13 Jbeta primers. TCRdb keeps only in-frame clones here, not all; method: immunoSEQ multiplex PCR. The sample has 200,000 to 250,000 clones, roughly four fifths seen once. Sequenced material: PBMCs. V gene TRBV11-3 combines with J gene TRBJ1-1; D gene uncertain. This TCR was sampled from a woman between 40 and 50 years old in good health and CMV-seronegative. CDR3 bases: TGTGCCAGCAGCTTATCGGGGTTGGGGATCACTGAAGCTTTCTTT. It encodes CASSLSGLGITEAFF.